This section outlines one TCR beta chain sequence together with its context. The antigen remains unidentified. Primers included in the PCR were 60 Vbeta and 13 Jbeta primers. The assay was immunoSEQ multiplex PCR, and TCRdb's table has in-frame clones only and misses some. The sample lists about 96,000 clones, about four fifths occurring once. The germline V and J ends were trimmed by 6 bases and 5 bases, with 4 bases remaining between them. The CDR3 contains 10 residues. CDR1 and CDR2 (germline): MNHNY, SVGAGI (reference sequence). This record comes from a study of cytomegalovirus exposure and HLA in healthy donors. Points from the study as a whole: As confirmed in vitro, a few CMV-associated chains were specific for CMV antigens. Cytomegalovirus-associated TCR beta chains were listed, numbering roughly 150. In an earlier analysis, most TCR beta V segments were productive about 87% or about 30% of the time. The study found most TCR sequences rare, yet found some public TCRs in many donors.

The chain is built from TRBV6-6 and TRBJ2-5; D is uncertain. The sequenced sample consisted of PBMCs. The clonotype originates from a woman between 70 and 85 years old in good health and CMV-seropositive. CDR3 in amino acids: CASRSETQYF. The DNA for the CDR3 is TGTGCCAGCAGAAGCGAGACCCAGTACTTC.